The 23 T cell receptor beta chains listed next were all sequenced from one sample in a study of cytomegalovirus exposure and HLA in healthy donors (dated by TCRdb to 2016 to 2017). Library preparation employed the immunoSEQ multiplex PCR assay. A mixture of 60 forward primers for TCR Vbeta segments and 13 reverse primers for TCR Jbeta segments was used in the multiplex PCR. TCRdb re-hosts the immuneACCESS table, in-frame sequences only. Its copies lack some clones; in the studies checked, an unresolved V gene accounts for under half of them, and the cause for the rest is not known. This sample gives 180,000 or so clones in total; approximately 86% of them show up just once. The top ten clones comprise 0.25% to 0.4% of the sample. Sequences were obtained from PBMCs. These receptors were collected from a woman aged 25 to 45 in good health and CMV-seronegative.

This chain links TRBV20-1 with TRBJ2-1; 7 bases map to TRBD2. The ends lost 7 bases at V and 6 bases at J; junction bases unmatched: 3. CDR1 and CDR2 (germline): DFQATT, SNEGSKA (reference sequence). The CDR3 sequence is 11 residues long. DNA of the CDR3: TGCAGTGGCAGCGGGGTCAATGAGCAGTTCTTC. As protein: CSGSGVNEQFF.

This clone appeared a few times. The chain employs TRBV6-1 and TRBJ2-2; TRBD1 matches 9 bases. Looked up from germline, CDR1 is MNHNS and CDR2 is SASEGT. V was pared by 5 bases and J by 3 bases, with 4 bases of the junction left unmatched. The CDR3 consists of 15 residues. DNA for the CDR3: TGTGCCAGCAGTAGGGACAGGGTGGACACCGGGGAGCTGTTTTTT. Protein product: CASSRDRVDTGELFF.

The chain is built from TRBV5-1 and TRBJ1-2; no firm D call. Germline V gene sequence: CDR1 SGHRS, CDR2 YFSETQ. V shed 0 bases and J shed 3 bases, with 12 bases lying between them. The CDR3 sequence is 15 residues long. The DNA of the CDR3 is TGCGCCAGCAGCTTGGATCTCCCGTCGTACTATGGCTACACCTTC. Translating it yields CASSLDLPSYYGYTF. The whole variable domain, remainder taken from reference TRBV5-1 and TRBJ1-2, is KAGVTQTPRYLIKTRGQQVTLSCSPISGHRSVSWYQQTPGQGLQFLFEYFSETQRNKGNFPGRFSGRQFSNSRSEMNVSTLELGDSALYLCASSLDLPSYYGYTFGSGTRLTVV.

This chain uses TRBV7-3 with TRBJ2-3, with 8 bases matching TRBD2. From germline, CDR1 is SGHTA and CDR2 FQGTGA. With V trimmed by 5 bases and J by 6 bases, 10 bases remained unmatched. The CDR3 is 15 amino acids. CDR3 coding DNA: TGTGCCAGCAGCCTTATAAGCGGGAGCTATGATACGCAGTATTTT. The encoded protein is CASSLISGSYDTQYF.

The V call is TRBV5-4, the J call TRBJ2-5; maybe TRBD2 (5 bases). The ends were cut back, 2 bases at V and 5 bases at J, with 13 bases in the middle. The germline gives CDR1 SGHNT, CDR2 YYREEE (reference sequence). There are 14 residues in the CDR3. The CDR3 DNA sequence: TGTGCCAGCAGCTTCTTCGGGAATGAGGAGACCCAGTACTTC. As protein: CASSFFGNEETQYF.

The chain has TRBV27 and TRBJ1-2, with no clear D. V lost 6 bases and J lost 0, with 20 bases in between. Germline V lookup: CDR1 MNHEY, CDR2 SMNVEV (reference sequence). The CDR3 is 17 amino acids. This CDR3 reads CASSPIEGRVPNYGYTF. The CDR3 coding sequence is TGTGCCAGCAGCCCCATTGAGGGTAGGGTCCCTAACTATGGCTACACCTTC.

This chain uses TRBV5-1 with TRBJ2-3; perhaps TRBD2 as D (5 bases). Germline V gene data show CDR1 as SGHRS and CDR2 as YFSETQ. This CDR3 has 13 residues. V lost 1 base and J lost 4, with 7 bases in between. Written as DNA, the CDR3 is TGCGCCAGCAGCTTGAGTAGCGCAGATACGCAGTATTTT. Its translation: CASSLSSADTQYF.

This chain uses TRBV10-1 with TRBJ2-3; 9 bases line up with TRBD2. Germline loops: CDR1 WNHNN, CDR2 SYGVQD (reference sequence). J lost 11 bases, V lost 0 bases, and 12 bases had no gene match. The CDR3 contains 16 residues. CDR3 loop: CASSESRASGNGGQYF. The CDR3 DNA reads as TGCGCCAGCAGTGAGTCGAGGGCTAGCGGGAACGGAGGGCAGTATTTT.

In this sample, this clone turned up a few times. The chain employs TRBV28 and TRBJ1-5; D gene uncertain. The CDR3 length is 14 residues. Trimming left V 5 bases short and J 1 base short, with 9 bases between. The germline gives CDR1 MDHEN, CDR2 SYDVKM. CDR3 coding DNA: TGTGCCAGCAGTCGGCGGAGCAGCAATCAGCCCCAGCATTTT. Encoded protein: CASSRRSSNQPQHF. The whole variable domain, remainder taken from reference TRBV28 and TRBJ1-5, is DVKVTQSSRYLVKRTGEKVFLECVQDMDHENMFWYRQDPGLGLRLIYFSYDVKMKEKGDIPEGYSVSREKKERFSLILESASTNQTSMYLCASSRRSSNQPQHFGDGTRLSIL.

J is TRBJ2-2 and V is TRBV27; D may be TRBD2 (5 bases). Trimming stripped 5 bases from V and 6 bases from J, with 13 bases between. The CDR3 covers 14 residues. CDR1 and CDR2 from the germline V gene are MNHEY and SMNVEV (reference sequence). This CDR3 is CASSRDYAPGELFF. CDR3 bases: TGTGCCAGCAGTCGAGACTACGCCCCCGGGGAGCTGTTTTTT.

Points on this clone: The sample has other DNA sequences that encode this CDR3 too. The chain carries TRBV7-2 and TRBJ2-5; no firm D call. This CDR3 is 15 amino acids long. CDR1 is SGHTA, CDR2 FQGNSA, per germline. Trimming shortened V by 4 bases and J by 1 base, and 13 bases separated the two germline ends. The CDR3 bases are TGTGCCAGCAGCTCCCCTAGGCTACCCCAAGAGACCCAGTACTTC. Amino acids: CASSSPRLPQETQYF. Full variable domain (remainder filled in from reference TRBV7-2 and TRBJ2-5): GAGVSQSPSNKVTEKGKDVELRCDPISGHTALYWYRQSLGQGLEFLIYFQGNSAPDKSGLPSDRFSAERTGGSVSTLTIQRTQQEDSAVYLCASSSPRLPQETQYFGPGTRLLVL.

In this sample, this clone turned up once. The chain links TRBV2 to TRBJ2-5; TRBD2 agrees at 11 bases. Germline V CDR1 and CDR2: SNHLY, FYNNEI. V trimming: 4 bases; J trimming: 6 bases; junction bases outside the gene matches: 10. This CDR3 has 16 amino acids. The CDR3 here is CASSALAGVRVQTQYF. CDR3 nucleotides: TGTGCCAGCAGTGCACTAGCGGGGGTCCGGGTTCAGACCCAGTACTTC.

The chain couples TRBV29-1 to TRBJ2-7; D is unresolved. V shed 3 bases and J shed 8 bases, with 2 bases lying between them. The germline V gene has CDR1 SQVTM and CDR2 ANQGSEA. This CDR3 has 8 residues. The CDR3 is CSVDKQYF. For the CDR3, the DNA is TGCAGCGTTGACAAGCAGTACTTC.

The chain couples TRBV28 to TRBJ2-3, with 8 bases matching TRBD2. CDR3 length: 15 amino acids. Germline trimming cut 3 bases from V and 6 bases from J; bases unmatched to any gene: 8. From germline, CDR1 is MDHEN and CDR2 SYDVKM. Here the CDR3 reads CASSFSGTHGDTQYF. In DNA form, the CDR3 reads TGTGCCAGCAGTTTTAGCGGGACTCACGGGGATACGCAGTATTTT.

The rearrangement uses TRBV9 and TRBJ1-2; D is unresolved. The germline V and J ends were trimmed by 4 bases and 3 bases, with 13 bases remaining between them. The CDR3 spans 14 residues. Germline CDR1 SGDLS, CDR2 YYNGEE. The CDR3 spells CASSLRPSDYGYTF. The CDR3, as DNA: TGTGCCAGCAGCTTGCGGCCGTCGGACTATGGCTACACCTTC.

The CDR3 reads CASSSGSGRVTEAFF. CDR3 in DNA: TGTGCCAGCAGTTCTGGGTCAGGGAGGGTCACTGAAGCTTTCTTT. The rearrangement joins TRBV28 to TRBJ1-1, with D possibly being TRBD1 (5 bases). The germline gives CDR1 MDHEN, CDR2 SYDVKM. The V end lost 4 bases, the J end lost 4 bases, and 16 bases lay between the germline ends. This CDR3 has 15 residues.

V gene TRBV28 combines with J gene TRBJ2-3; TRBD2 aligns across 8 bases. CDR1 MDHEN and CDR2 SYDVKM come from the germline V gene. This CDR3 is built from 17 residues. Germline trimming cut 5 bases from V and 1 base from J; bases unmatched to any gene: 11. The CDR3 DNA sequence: TGTGCCAGCAGTCCCGGGGGGGGACCTGTAGGCACAGATACGCAGTATTTT. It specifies CASSPGGGPVGTDTQYF.

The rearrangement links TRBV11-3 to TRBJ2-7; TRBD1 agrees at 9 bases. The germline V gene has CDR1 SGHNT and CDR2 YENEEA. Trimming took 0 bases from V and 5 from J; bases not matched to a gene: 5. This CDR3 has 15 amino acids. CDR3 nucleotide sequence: TGTGCCAGCAGCTTAGATCGGGACAGGGCCCACGAGCAGTACTTC. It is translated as CASSLDRDRAHEQYF.

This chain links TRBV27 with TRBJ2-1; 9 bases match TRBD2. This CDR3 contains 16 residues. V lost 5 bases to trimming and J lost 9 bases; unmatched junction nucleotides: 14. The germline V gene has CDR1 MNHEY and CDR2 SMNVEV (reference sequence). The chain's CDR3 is CASSPDPGGRAVEQFF. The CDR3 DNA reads TGTGCCAGCAGTCCCGATCCTGGCGGGAGGGCCGTTGAGCAGTTCTTC.

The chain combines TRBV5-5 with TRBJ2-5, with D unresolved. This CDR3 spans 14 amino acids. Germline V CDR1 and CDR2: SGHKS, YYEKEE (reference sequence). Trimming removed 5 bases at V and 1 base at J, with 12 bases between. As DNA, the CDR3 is TGTGCCAGCAGGTCTGAGTTCTTCCAAGAGACCCAGTACTTC. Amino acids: CASRSEFFQETQYF.

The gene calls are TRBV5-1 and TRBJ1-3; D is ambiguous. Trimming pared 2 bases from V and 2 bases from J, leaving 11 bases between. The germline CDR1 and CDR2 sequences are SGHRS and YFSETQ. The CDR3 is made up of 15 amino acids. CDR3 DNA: TGCGCCAGCAGCTTAACGGGGTCAACTGGAAACACCATATATTTT. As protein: CASSLTGSTGNTIYF.

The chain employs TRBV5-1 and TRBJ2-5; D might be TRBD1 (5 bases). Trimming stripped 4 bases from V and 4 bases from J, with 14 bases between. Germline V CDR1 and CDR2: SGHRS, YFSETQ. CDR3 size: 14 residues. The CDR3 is CASSGSRGGETQYF. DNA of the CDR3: TGCGCCAGCAGCGGATCAAGGGGCGGAGAGACCCAGTACTTC. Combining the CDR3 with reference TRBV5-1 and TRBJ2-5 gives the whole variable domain KAGVTQTPRYLIKTRGQQVTLSCSPISGHRSVSWYQQTPGQGLQFLFEYFSETQRNKGNFPGRFSGRQFSNSRSEMNVSTLELGDSALYLCASSGSRGGETQYFGPGTRLLVL.

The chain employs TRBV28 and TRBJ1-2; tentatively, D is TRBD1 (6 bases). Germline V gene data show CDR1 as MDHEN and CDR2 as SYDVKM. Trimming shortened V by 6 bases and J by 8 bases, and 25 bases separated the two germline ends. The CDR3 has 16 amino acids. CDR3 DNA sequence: TGTGCCAGCAGATATAATACAGGGAACCCCCAGTTAGGCTACACCTTC. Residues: CASRYNTGNPQLGYTF.